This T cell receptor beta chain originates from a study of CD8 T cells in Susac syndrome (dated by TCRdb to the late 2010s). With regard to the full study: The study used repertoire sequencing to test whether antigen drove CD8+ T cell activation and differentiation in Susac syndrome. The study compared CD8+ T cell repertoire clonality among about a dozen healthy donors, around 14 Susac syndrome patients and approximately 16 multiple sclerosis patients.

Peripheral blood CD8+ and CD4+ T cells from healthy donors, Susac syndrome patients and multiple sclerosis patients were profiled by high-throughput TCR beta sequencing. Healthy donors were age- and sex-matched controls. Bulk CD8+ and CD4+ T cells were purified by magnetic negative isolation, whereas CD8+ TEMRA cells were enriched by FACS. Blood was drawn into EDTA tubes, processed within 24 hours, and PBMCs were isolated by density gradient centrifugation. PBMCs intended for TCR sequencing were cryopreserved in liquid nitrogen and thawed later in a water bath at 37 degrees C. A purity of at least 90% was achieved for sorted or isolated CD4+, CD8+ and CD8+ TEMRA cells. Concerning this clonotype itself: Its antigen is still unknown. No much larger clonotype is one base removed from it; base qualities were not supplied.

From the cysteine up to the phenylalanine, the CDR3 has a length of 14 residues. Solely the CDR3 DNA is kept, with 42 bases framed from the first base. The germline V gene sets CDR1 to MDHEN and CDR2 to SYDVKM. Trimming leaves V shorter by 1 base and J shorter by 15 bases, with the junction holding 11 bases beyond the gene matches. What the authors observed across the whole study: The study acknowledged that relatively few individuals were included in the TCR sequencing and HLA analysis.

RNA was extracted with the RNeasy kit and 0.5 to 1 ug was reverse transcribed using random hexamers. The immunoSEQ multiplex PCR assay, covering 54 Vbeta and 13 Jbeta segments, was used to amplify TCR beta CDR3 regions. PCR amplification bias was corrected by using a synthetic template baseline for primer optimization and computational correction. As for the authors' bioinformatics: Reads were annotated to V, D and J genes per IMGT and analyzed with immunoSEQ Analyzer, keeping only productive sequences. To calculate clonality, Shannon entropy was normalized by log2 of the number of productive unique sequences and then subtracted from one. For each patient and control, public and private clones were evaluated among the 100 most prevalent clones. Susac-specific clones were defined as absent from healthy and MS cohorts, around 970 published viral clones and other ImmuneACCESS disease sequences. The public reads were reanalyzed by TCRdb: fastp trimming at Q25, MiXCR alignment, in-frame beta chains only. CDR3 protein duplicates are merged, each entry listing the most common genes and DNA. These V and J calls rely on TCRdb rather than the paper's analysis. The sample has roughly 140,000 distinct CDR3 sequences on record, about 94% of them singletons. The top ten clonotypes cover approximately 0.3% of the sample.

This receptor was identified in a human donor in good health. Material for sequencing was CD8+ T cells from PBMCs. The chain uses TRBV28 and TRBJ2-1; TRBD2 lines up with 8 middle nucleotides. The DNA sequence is TGTGCCAGCAGTTTATCTCCGGCCGGGACTAGGTCGTTCTTC. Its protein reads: CASSLSPAGTRSFF.